The T cell receptor (beta chain) under discussion was sequenced for a study of T-cell reconstitution after alpha-beta-depleted transplantation in children. Findings and limits, study-wide: By about two months after transplant, alpha-beta T cells reportedly arose from several hundred graft clones that had expanded. The main origin of T-cell counts and diversity one year after transplant was newly produced T cells.

Unique molecular identifiers were incorporated into the prepared TCRbeta library. TCRdb itself ran the PCR reads through MiXCR, one entry per CDR3 protein. The sample has 97,000 or so distinct CDR3 sequences; approximately 8% are singletons. A remark on this clonotype: Its antigen is as yet unknown. This could be a read error, since a much larger clone is one nucleotide away.

CDR3 length equals 16 residues. The ends were cut back, 6 bases at V and 2 bases at J, with 19 bases in the middle. Germline V lookup: CDR1 SGHRS, CDR2 YFSETQ. The source is a boy between 2 and 10 years old with acute lymphoblastic leukemia, due to receive a stem cell transplant. The chain employs TRBV5-1 and TRBJ2-3; D not certain. Material: PBMCs, obtained before TCRalphabeta/CD19-depleted stem cell transplant. The CDR3 DNA reads TGCGCCAGCACCTCATTCGTGGTATCCGTCACAGATACGCAGTATTTT. It specifies CASTSFVVSVTDTQYF.